The next 27 T cell receptor beta chains were all read from a single sample in a study of T cell therapy after organ transplantation. Profiling relied on immunoSEQ multiplex PCR, and the TCRdb table lists in-frame clones only, not all of them. This sample has 40,000 to 60,000 clones, with about 94% found just once. Which antigens these TCRs recognize remains unknown. The specimen comprised CD8+ T cells from blood, sampled before autologous CMV-specific T cell therapy. All receptors come from a human patient who had received a solid organ transplant and had CMV disease.

The genes are TRBV2 and TRBJ2-2; no clear D. The V end lost 1 base, the J end lost 3 bases, and 9 bases lay between the germline ends. The CDR3 length is 15 residues. Germline CDR1 reads SNHLY; CDR2 reads FYNNEI. CDR3 amino acids: CASSEGSVDTGELFF. The CDR3 coding sequence is TGTGCCAGCAGTGAAGGTTCGGTAGACACCGGGGAGCTGTTTTTT.

The chain couples TRBV7-8 to TRBJ2-5; 14 nucleotides align to TRBD2. The ends lost 1 base at V and 0 bases at J; junction bases unmatched: 7. This CDR3 region has 19 residues. CDR1 and CDR2 (germline): SGHVS, FQNEAQ. This CDR3 reads CASSLVVGTSGRHQETQYF. The CDR3 DNA reads TGTGCCAGCAGCTTAGTTGTTGGGACTAGCGGGAGACACCAAGAGACCCAGTACTTC.

The chain combines TRBV11-3 with TRBJ2-5; 14 bases fit TRBD2. With 3 bases clipped from V and 1 base from J, the junction kept 1 base outside the gene matches. This CDR3 contains 16 residues. Germline V lookup: CDR1 SGHNT, CDR2 YENEEA. The CDR3 spells CASSLGLAGVQETQYF. The CDR3 nucleotides are TGTGCCAGCAGCTTGGGACTAGCGGGGGTCCAAGAGACCCAGTACTTC.

This chain connects TRBV27 to TRBJ2-2, with a tentative D call TRBD2 (5 bases). Trimming pared 5 bases from V and 7 bases from J, leaving 17 bases between. The germline CDR1 and CDR2 sequences are MNHEY and SMNVEV (reference sequence). This CDR3 has 15 amino acids. CDR3 sequence reads: CASSPLFRGSGELFF. The CDR3 DNA is TGTGCCAGCAGTCCCCTCTTTAGAGGGAGCGGGGAGCTGTTTTTT.

V usage is TRBV5-1 and J usage is TRBJ1-5; possibly TRBD1 for D (6 bases). V was clipped by 4 bases and J by 6 bases, with 14 bases between them. The CDR3 loop spans 14 amino acids. The germline V gene encodes CDR1 SGHRS and CDR2 YFSETQ. The CDR3 DNA follows: TGCGCCAGCAGCCCAGGGGAGTACGGTCAGCCCCAGCATTTT. Amino acid sequence: CASSPGEYGQPQHF.

The genes are TRBV30 and TRBJ2-7; 7 bases are shared with TRBD1. Germline V CDR1 and CDR2: GTSNPN, SVGIG (reference sequence). The trim removed 2 bases at V and 4 bases at J, leaving 5 bases unmatched. This CDR3 has 13 amino acids. The CDR3: CAWSNRDSYEQYF. CDR3 in DNA: TGTGCCTGGAGTAACCGGGACAGTTACGAGCAGTACTTC.

This chain joins TRBV6-8 and TRBJ2-7, with D unresolved. V shed 9 bases and J shed 2 bases, with 23 bases lying between them. This CDR3 is 16 amino acids long. Per germline, CDR1 MNHGY and CDR2 SAAAGT. The CDR3 is CARKTLLAQLTYEQYF. CDR3 in DNA: TGTGCCAGGAAGACTCTGTTAGCTCAACTAACCTACGAGCAGTACTTC.

The CDR3 spells CAIKTSGGRYEQYF. CDR3 DNA sequence: TGTGCCATCAAAACTAGCGGGGGGCGCTACGAGCAGTACTTC. The V call is TRBV10-3, the J call TRBJ2-7; TRBD2 matches at 12 bases. CDR1 and CDR2 from the germline V gene are ENHRY and SYGVKD. The junction had 4 bases not matched to a gene; V was cut back by 7 bases and J by 3 bases. CDR3 size: 14 residues.

The chain joins TRBV10-1 to TRBJ2-1; D is ambiguous. From germline, CDR1 is WNHNN and CDR2 SYGVQD (reference sequence). Trimming removed 6 bases at V and 6 bases at J, with 21 bases between. The CDR3 covers 16 residues. In DNA, the CDR3 is TGCGCCAGCAGGACCCCAGTTGCGCCCTTTTTCAATGAGCAGTTCTTC. As protein: CASRTPVAPFFNEQFF.

The gene calls are TRBV19 and TRBJ2-3; D possibly matches TRBD1 or TRBD2 (5 bases each). From germline, CDR1 is LNHDA and CDR2 SQIVND (reference sequence). V lost 3 bases to trimming and J lost 3 bases, with 19 bases between them. This CDR3 contains 17 residues. The CDR3 spells CASSMGTDETLTDTQYF. Written as DNA, the CDR3 is TGTGCCAGTAGTATGGGGACCGACGAAACCCTGACAGATACGCAGTATTTT.

CDR3 coding DNA: TGTGCCAGCAGCTTTCTGAGTGGGGAAGGCTACACCTTC. It yields the protein CASSFLSGEGYTF. The rearrangement links TRBV7-9 to TRBJ1-2; D gene ambiguous. Germline V CDR1 and CDR2: SEHNR, FQNEAQ (reference sequence). Trimming removed 3 bases at V and 8 bases at J, with 13 bases between. This CDR3 contains 13 residues.

The chain has TRBV2 and TRBJ2-7; D is possibly TRBD1 (7 bases). V shed 2 bases and J shed 2 bases, with 13 bases lying between them. The CDR3 is 15 amino acids. The germline V gene encodes CDR1 SNHLY and CDR2 FYNNEI. CDR3 bases: TGTGCCAGCAGTGAAAGTGCGGGACAGACCTACGAGCAGTACTTC. It is translated as CASSESAGQTYEQYF.

The rearrangement links TRBV6-4 to TRBJ1-2, with D possibly being TRBD1 (6 bases). Germline CDR1 MRHNA, CDR2 SNTAGT. Trimming removed 2 bases from V and 4 bases from J, with 11 bases in between. The CDR3 is made up of 14 amino acids. The CDR3: CASSDEGGGYGYTF. CDR3 coding DNA: TGTGCCAGCAGTGACGAGGGGGGAGGCTATGGCTACACCTTC.

The rearrangement uses TRBV10-3 and TRBJ1-2; the D gene is possibly TRBD1 (5 bases). CDR3 length equals 14 residues. V was trimmed by 4 bases and J by 6 bases, leaving 15 bases between them. Germline CDR1 reads ENHRY; CDR2 reads SYGVKD. The CDR3 reads CAISGAGNIDGYTF. The CDR3 coding sequence is TGTGCCATCAGTGGGGCAGGGAATATCGATGGCTACACCTTC.

In this sample, this clone turned up once. This chain connects TRBV6-5 to TRBJ2-7, with D possibly called TRBD1 or TRBD2 (5 bases each). V was trimmed by 2 bases and J by 5 bases, leaving 13 bases between them. The CDR3 is 14 residues long. Germline V gives CDR1 MNHEY, CDR2 SVGAGI. The CDR3 sequence: CASSYEGWSDEQYF. Written as DNA, the CDR3 is TGTGCCAGCAGTTACGAGGGGTGGTCGGACGAGCAGTACTTC.

The chain carries TRBV10-3 and TRBJ1-2; D call uncertain. This CDR3 comprises 13 residues. Germline CDR1 is ENHRY and CDR2 is SYGVKD. Trimming stripped 10 bases from V and 4 bases from J, with 16 bases between. The CDR3: CATLREVGYGYTF. In DNA, the CDR3 is TGTGCCACTCTCCGCGAGGTTGGCTATGGCTACACCTTC.

The chain couples TRBV4-1 to TRBJ1-2; 8 nucleotides agree with TRBD1. The CDR3 has 15 residues. The V gene end was trimmed by 6 bases and the J gene end by 5 bases; junction bases not matched to a gene: 11. Germline loops: CDR1 MGHRA, CDR2 YSYEKL. The chain's CDR3 is CASSQGAGGGYGYTF. The DNA of the CDR3 is TGCGCCAGCAGTCAGGGGGCGGGGGGTGGTTATGGCTACACCTTC.

The V and J genes are TRBV4-1 and TRBJ1-5, with D perhaps TRBD1 (5 bases). Germline CDR1 reads MGHRA; CDR2 reads YSYEKL. The CDR3 length is 15 residues. Trimming cost V 1 base and J 1 base, with 8 bases left between them. CDR3 nucleotides: TGCGCCAGCAGCCAAGGGGGCGTAAGCAATCAGCCCCAGCATTTT. This encodes CASSQGGVSNQPQHF.

J is TRBJ2-2 and V is TRBV7-3, with D maybe TRBD2 (6 bases). CDR1 SGHTA and CDR2 FQGTGA come from the germline V gene. The V gene lost 8 bases and the J gene lost 7 bases, with 14 bases spanning the gap. This CDR3 has 13 amino acids. The CDR3 coding sequence is TGTGCCAGCGCCGGGACTTCAAACGGGGAGCTGTTTTTT. This encodes CASAGTSNGELFF.

The V call is TRBV5-4, the J call TRBJ2-1; D is unresolved. Between the trimmed V and J ends, which lost 10 bases and 4 bases, there was a span of 9 bases. CDR3 length: 11 residues. The germline V gene encodes CDR1 SGHNT and CDR2 YYREEE (reference sequence). CDR3 in amino acids: CALSGYNEQFF. The CDR3 coding sequence is TGTGCCCTGTCAGGATACAATGAGCAGTTCTTC. The variable domain in full, completed from reference TRBV5-4 and TRBJ2-1, reads ETGVTQSPTHLIKTRGQQVTLRCSSQSGHNTVSWYQQALGQGPQFIFQYYREEENGRGNFPPRFSGLQFPNYSSELNVNALELDDSALYLCALSGYNEQFFGPGTRLTVL.

The chain recombines TRBV7-9 with TRBJ1-3; 12 positions match TRBD1. CDR3 length: 18 amino acids. Trimming at V came to 0 bases and at J to 2 bases, leaving 5 bases not matched to a gene. Germline V gives CDR1 SEHNR, CDR2 FQNEAQ (reference sequence). This CDR3 is CASSLALRDRGPGNTIYF. The CDR3 DNA sequence: TGTGCCAGCAGCTTAGCTCTCCGGGACAGGGGGCCTGGAAACACCATATATTTT. Complete variable domain (other parts from reference TRBV7-9 and TRBJ1-3): DTGVSQNPRHKITKRGQNVTFRCDPISEHNRLYWYRQTLGQGPEFLTYFQNEAQLEKSRLLSDRFSAERPKGSFSTLEIQRTEQGDSAMYLCASSLALRDRGPGNTIYFGEGSWLTVV.

The chain uses TRBV27 and TRBJ2-7, with 7 bases aligning to TRBD2. Per germline, CDR1 MNHEY and CDR2 SMNVEV (reference sequence). J gave up 5 bases and V 7 bases, and 14 bases lay outside the gene matches. The CDR3 is 15 amino acids. CDR3 in amino acids: CASKLWAGDPHEQYF. In nucleotides, the CDR3 is TGTGCCAGCAAGCTCTGGGCGGGAGATCCCCACGAGCAGTACTTC.

The V gene is TRBV6-5, the J gene TRBJ1-2; D not resolved. This CDR3 is built from 15 residues. CDR1 MNHEY and CDR2 SVGAGI come from the germline V gene. The germline V and J ends were trimmed by 6 bases and 2 bases, with 16 bases remaining between them. CDR3 region: CASRVDTGSNYGYTF. The CDR3 DNA follows: TGTGCCAGCAGGGTAGATACGGGGTCGAACTATGGCTACACCTTC.

The chain has TRBV6-5 and TRBJ1-2, with 7 bases lining up with TRBD1. The CDR3 has 14 residues. The germline gives CDR1 MNHEY, CDR2 SVGAGI. V lost 6 bases and J lost 4; bases outside the gene matches: 8. The CDR3 reads CASSHRAGGYGYTF. For the CDR3, the DNA is TGTGCCAGCAGCCACAGGGCAGGGGGCTATGGCTACACCTTC.

The rearrangement links TRBV5-4 to TRBJ2-4; D unresolved. The CDR3 is made up of 15 amino acids. The germline CDR1 and CDR2 sequences are SGHNT and YYREEE (reference sequence). Trimming removed 3 bases at V and 2 bases at J, with 12 bases between. The CDR3: CASSSFPDPKNIQYF. The CDR3 region has the DNA TGTGCCAGCAGCTCCTTTCCGGACCCCAAAAACATTCAGTACTTC.

The CDR3 spells CASSGTLAGHRDTQYF. The CDR3 nucleotides read TGTGCCAGCAGCGGAACCCTAGCGGGACACAGGGATACGCAGTATTTT. The chain links TRBV2 to TRBJ2-3; TRBD2 matches 9 bases. Germline CDR1 and CDR2: SNHLY and FYNNEI. Trimming took 6 bases from V and 6 from J; bases not matched to a gene: 13. The CDR3 covers 16 residues. The whole variable domain, remainder taken from reference TRBV2 and TRBJ2-3, is EPEVTQTPSHQVTQMGQEVILRCVPISNHLYFYWYRQILGQKVEFLVSFYNNEISEKSEIFDDQFSVERPDGSNFTLKIRSTKLEDSAMYFCASSGTLAGHRDTQYFGPGTRLTVL.

The chain couples TRBV5-6 to TRBJ2-7; TRBD2 might be the D (6 bases). This CDR3 region has 16 residues. V was clipped by 4 bases and J by 3 bases, with 20 bases between them. Germline CDR1 SGHDT, CDR2 YYEEEE. The CDR3: CASSPWASAQYYEQYF. As DNA, the CDR3 is TGTGCCAGCAGCCCGTGGGCTAGCGCACAGTACTACGAGCAGTACTTC.